The 29 T cell receptor beta chains listed next were all sequenced from one sample in a study of breast tumors, draining lymph nodes, adjacent tissues. TCRdb reprocessed the multiplex PCR reads via MiXCR and lists one record per CDR3 protein. The sample holds about 180,000 distinct CDR3 sequences, around a third seen once. Samples came from axillary lymph nodes draining the breast cancer. Sequencing was done on a sample of axillary lymph node tissue. Receptor source: a female donor with breast cancer. Some clones in this sample may be carry-over from other donors' samples.

This clonotype was counted ten times or more. The V call is TRBV27, the J call TRBJ1-4, with D uncertain. Trimming pared 10 bases from V and 0 bases from J, leaving 24 bases between. CDR3 length equals 18 residues. Germline values: CDR1 MNHEY, CDR2 SMNVEV (reference sequence). The CDR3 reads CATLTSPRPSATNEKLFF. The CDR3 bases are TGTGCCACCCTTACATCCCCCCGCCCTTCGGCAACTAATGAAAAACTGTTTTTT.

This clonotype has a count of ten or more. The chain has TRBV15 and TRBJ2-7; 9 bases are shared with TRBD2. The CDR3 spans 17 residues. Germline V CDR1 and CDR2: LNHNV, YYDKDF (reference sequence). The V segment lost 0 bases and the J segment 1 base; nucleotides outside the gene matches: 7. The CDR3 reads CATSREWGLAGSYEQYF. CDR3 nucleotide sequence: TGTGCCACCAGCAGAGAATGGGGTCTAGCGGGGTCCTACGAGCAGTACTTC. Full variable domain (remainder filled in from reference TRBV15 and TRBJ2-7): DAMVIQNPRYQVTQFGKPVTLSCSQTLNHNVMYWYQQKSSQAPKLLFHYYDKDFNNEADTPDNFQSRRPNTSFCFLDIRSPGLGDTAMYLCATSREWGLAGSYEQYFGPGTRLTVT.

At least ten counts were recorded for this clonotype. The rearrangement links TRBV11-3 to TRBJ2-1; a possible D gene is TRBD1 (6 bases). V gave up 6 bases and J gave up 1 base, with 16 bases separating them. Germline CDR1 reads SGHNT; CDR2 reads YENEEA. The CDR3 has 16 residues. The CDR3 here is CASSPEGGWSYNEQFF. CDR3 in DNA: TGTGCCAGCAGTCCAGAAGGGGGTTGGTCCTACAATGAGCAGTTCTTC.

This clonotype was observed at least ten times. The chain joins TRBV3-1 to TRBJ2-7; TRBD2 is a possible D gene (7 bases). CDR3 length equals 19 residues. Looked up from germline, CDR1 is LGHDT and CDR2 is YNNKEL (reference sequence). V was clipped by 4 bases and J by 3 bases, with 28 bases between them. In DNA, the CDR3 is TGTGCCAGCAGCCCTCCTCCTAGGGGGGGTCACGGCCACCTCTACGAGCAGTACTTC. This translates into CASSPPPRGGHGHLYEQYF.

At least ten counts were recorded for this clonotype. The rearrangement joins TRBV7-9 to TRBJ2-5; D not certain. Germline lookup yields CDR1 SEHNR and CDR2 FQNEAQ (reference sequence). The ends were cut back, 5 bases at V and 1 base at J, with 5 bases in the middle. The CDR3 sequence is 12 residues long. The CDR3 region has the DNA TGTGCCAGCAGCCGAATCCAAGAGACCCAGTACTTC. Translating it yields CASSRIQETQYF.

This clonotype was recorded many times. V is TRBV7-2 and J is TRBJ2-7; the D gene could be TRBD1 or TRBD2 (6 bases each). CDR3 length equals 13 residues. Per germline, CDR1 SGHTA and CDR2 FQGNSA. Trimming took off 5 bases at V and 7 bases at J, with 15 bases between the two ends. CDR3 sequence (DNA): TGTGCCAGCAGCATTGTCGGGGGCGGGGAGCAGTACTTC. It specifies CASSIVGGGEQYF.

To note about this clonotype: A junction end diverges from the germline sequence, so it may reflect a read error. This sequence joins TRBV9 and TRBJ2-5; 9 positions agree with TRBD2. The CDR3 consists of 14 residues. CDR1 and CDR2 from the germline V gene are SGDLS and YYNGEE. CDR3 nucleotides: TGTGCCAGCAGCAAGGGACTAGCTTCAGATACGCAGTCCTTC. Translating gives CASSKGLASDTQSF.

The count of this clonotype is one. The chain combines TRBV28 with TRBJ1-2; tentatively, D is TRBD1 (6 bases). Trimming pared 5 bases from V and 8 bases from J, leaving 15 bases between. Germline V CDR1 and CDR2: MDHEN, SYDVKM. CDR3 length: 13 amino acids. CDR3 nucleotide sequence: TGTGCCAGCAGTCCCTTGGAGGGGGTGGGCTACACCTTC. Protein: CASSPLEGVGYTF.

The chain recombines TRBV6-5 with TRBJ2-1; 14 nucleotides line up with TRBD2. This CDR3 contains 16 residues. V shed 6 bases, J shed 3 bases, and the junction held 4 bases outside the gene matches. Germline lookup yields CDR1 MNHEY and CDR2 SVGAGI. The CDR3: CASRRLAGGVYNEQFF. DNA of the CDR3: TGTGCCAGCAGACGACTAGCGGGGGGGGTCTACAATGAGCAGTTCTTC.

CDR3 nucleotide sequence: TGCAGTGCTAGGCGAACGGGGGCTGGAGATACGCAGTATTTT. It encodes CSARRTGAGDTQYF. V usage is TRBV20-1 and J usage is TRBJ2-3; tentatively, D is TRBD1 or TRBD2 (6 bases each). Germline V gene data show CDR1 as DFQATT and CDR2 as SNEGSKA (reference sequence). The CDR3 length is 14 residues. The V end lost 3 bases, the J end lost 5 bases, and 15 bases lay between the germline ends.

This clonotype was observed many times. The rearrangement links TRBV9 to TRBJ2-1; 7 bases fit TRBD2. The CDR3 is 15 residues long. Per germline, CDR1 SGDLS and CDR2 YYNGEE. V was pared by 0 bases and J by 8 bases, with 8 bases of the junction left unmatched. The CDR3 bases are TGTGCCAGCAGCGTAGAGGCGGGAGCTTTCTATGAGCAGTTCTTC. It translates to CASSVEAGAFYEQFF.

This clonotype was picked up a small number of times. V usage is TRBV6-1 and J usage is TRBJ2-7; possibly TRBD2 for D (7 bases). The CDR3 has 16 amino acids. CDR1 and CDR2 from the germline V gene are MNHNS and SASEGT. V was cut by 5 bases and J by 7 bases, with 24 bases left in between. The DNA for the CDR3 is TGTGCCAGCAGTCCAGAGAGGGGGGGGGCGAGGCGAGAGCAGTACTTC. It translates to CASSPERGGARREQYF.

In regard to this clonotype: A read error may be the cause here, since a much bigger clone is one base away. The gene calls are TRBV6-5 and TRBJ1-2; maybe TRBD1 (5 bases). Germline V CDR1 and CDR2: MNHEY, SVGAGI. This CDR3 contains 18 residues. For the CDR3, the DNA is TGTGCCAGCAGTCACTCCTCGAGAGGCCAGGGCCCCAACTATGGCTACACCTTC. Its translation is CASSHSSRGQGPNYGYTF.

This clonotype has only one observation. A read error may be the cause here, since a much bigger clone is one base away. In this CDR3 the conserved last residue, phenylalanine or tryptophan, is missing, so a read error is likely. The CDR3 region has the DNA TGTGCCAGCAGTTTAGTCTCATCAGGGGGGGGAAAACTGTTTTCT. This codes for CASSLVSSGGGKLFS. V is TRBV28 and J is TRBJ1-4; 7 positions match TRBD1. The CDR3 extends over 15 amino acids. The germline gives CDR1 MDHEN, CDR2 SYDVKM. Trimming removed 2 bases from V and 10 bases from J; junction bases left unmatched: 10.

V gene TRBV9 combines with J gene TRBJ1-2; 10 bases match TRBD1. This CDR3 has 15 residues. CDR1 and CDR2 (germline): SGDLS, YYNGEE. V shed 4 bases and J 2 bases; nucleotides not matched to a gene: 5. CDR3 DNA: TGTGCCAGCAGCACCCGGGACAGGGGCAACTATGGCTACACCTTC. This sequence encodes CASSTRDRGNYGYTF. Together with reference TRBV9 and TRBJ1-2, the CDR3 gives the full variable domain: DSGVTQTPKHLITATGQRVTLRCSPRSGDLSVYWYQQSLDQGLQFLIQYYNGEERAKGNILERFSAQQFPDLHSELNLSSLELGDSALYFCASSTRDRGNYGYTFGSGTRLTVV.

The chain uses TRBV24-1 and TRBJ2-2; tentative D call: TRBD1 (5 bases). The CDR3 has 13 amino acids. The germline V and J ends were trimmed by 7 bases and 4 bases, with 9 bases remaining between them. Per germline, CDR1 KGHDR and CDR2 SFDVKD. CDR3 sequence reads: CATRGRSTGELFF. As DNA, the CDR3 is TGTGCCACCAGGGGGCGCAGCACCGGGGAGCTGTTTTTT.

There are many counts of this clonotype. The chain links TRBV10-3 to TRBJ1-4; no clear D gene. The CDR3 totals 12 residues. Germline V gene sequence: CDR1 ENHRY, CDR2 SYGVKD. Trimming removed 4 bases at V and 8 bases at J, with 8 bases between. Here the CDR3 reads CAISAPGEKLFF. The CDR3 nucleotides read TGTGCCATCAGTGCCCCGGGGGAAAAACTGTTTTTT.

This clonotype was observed many times. This chain links TRBV5-6 with TRBJ2-5; 8 nucleotides match TRBD2. The CDR3 has 16 residues. After removal of 7 bases from V and 4 bases from J, the junction contained 15 bases not matched to a gene. Germline-derived CDR1 and CDR2 are SGHDT and YYEEEE. CDR3 nucleotide sequence: TGTGCCAGCGGCCTTGGGTTAGCGGGGCCCGGAGAGACCCAGTACTTC. It translates to CASGLGLAGPGETQYF.

This clonotype was seen at least ten times. V gene TRBV14 combines with J gene TRBJ2-5; 10 positions agree with TRBD2. This CDR3 contains 18 residues. The ends lost 0 bases at V and 5 bases at J; junction bases unmatched: 12. Germline V gene sequence: CDR1 SGHDN, CDR2 FVKESK. The CDR3 sequence is CASSQEEQELAGWETQYF. DNA of the CDR3: TGTGCCAGCAGCCAAGAAGAGCAGGAACTAGCGGGATGGGAGACCCAGTACTTC. The whole variable domain, remainder taken from reference TRBV14 and TRBJ2-5, is EAGVTQFPSHSVIEKGQTVTLRCDPISGHDNLYWYRRVMGKEIKFLLHFVKESKQDESGMPNNRFLAERTGGTYSTLKVQPAELEDSGVYFCASSQEEQELAGWETQYFGPGTRLLVL.

This clonotype was recorded many times. This chain uses TRBV30 with TRBJ2-5; TRBD2 aligns across 15 bases. V lost 0 bases and J lost 6; bases outside the gene matches: 5. The germline V gene has CDR1 GTSNPN and CDR2 SVGIG (reference sequence). This CDR3 is built from 16 residues. The CDR3 DNA reads as TGTGCCTGGAGTGTCGGACTAGCGGGAGGGGTGAAGACCCAGTACTTC. It encodes CAWSVGLAGGVKTQYF.

This clonotype was seen ten or more times. The chain has TRBV29-1 and TRBJ2-2; 7 nucleotides line up with TRBD1. Trimming at V came to 6 bases and at J to 1 base, leaving 5 bases not matched to a gene. CDR3 size: 14 residues. CDR1 and CDR2 (germline): SQVTM, ANQGSEA. CDR3 protein: CSVINRGNTGELFF. CDR3 bases: TGCAGCGTAATAAACAGGGGGAACACCGGGGAGCTGTTTTTT.

This clonotype occurred many times. This chain joins TRBV13 and TRBJ2-7; TRBD2 agrees at 11 bases. Germline CDR1 is PRHDT and CDR2 is FYEKMQ (reference sequence). V gave up 6 bases and J gave up 7 bases; unmatched junction bases: 11. This CDR3 region has 15 residues. The CDR3 here is CASRSIAGGPEEQYF. Here the CDR3 DNA reads TGTGCCAGCAGGTCGATAGCGGGAGGGCCGGAAGAGCAGTACTTC.

The sample holds many counts of this clonotype. The chain has TRBV5-1 and TRBJ1-4; unclear D gene. From germline, CDR1 is SGHRS and CDR2 YFSETQ. This CDR3 region has 15 residues. V lost 2 bases to trimming and J lost 7 bases, with 15 bases between them. The CDR3 nucleotides are TGCGCCAGCAGCTTTTTTGGGGATGGTGCTGAAAAACTGTTTTTT. Translated, it gives CASSFFGDGAEKLFF.

J is TRBJ1-1 and V is TRBV9, with D unresolved. Germline V lookup: CDR1 SGDLS, CDR2 YYNGEE. The CDR3 sequence is 15 residues long. V was cut by 3 bases and J by 7 bases, with 19 bases left in between. The CDR3 spells CASSGSGRVYNEAFF. CDR3 DNA sequence: TGTGCCAGCAGCGGTAGCGGGAGGGTATACAATGAAGCTTTCTTT.

This clonotype was observed many times. The chain uses TRBV7-9 and TRBJ2-7, with 8 bases matching TRBD1. Germline lookup yields CDR1 SEHNR and CDR2 FQNEAQ (reference sequence). V shed 5 bases, J shed 5 bases, and the junction held 8 bases outside the gene matches. This CDR3 is built from 14 residues. This CDR3 reads CASSLRTGSNEQYF. The CDR3 DNA follows: TGTGCCAGCAGCCTTCGGACAGGGTCGAACGAGCAGTACTTC.

Many counts were recorded for this clonotype. The rearrangement links TRBV28 to TRBJ1-6, with D uncertain. The germline V and J ends were trimmed by 6 bases and 5 bases, with 11 bases remaining between them. This CDR3 is 14 amino acids long. From germline, CDR1 is MDHEN and CDR2 SYDVKM. The CDR3 sequence is CASSPSPDNSPLHF. CDR3 DNA sequence: TGTGCCAGCAGCCCGTCCCCCGATAATTCACCCCTCCACTTT.

In DNA, the CDR3 is TGTGCCAGCAGTTTAAGGCAGGGTGAGCCCCAGCATTTT. This translates into CASSLRQGEPQHF. J is TRBJ1-5 and V is TRBV12-3 or TRBV12-4; the D gene is possibly TRBD1 (5 bases). Trimming shortened V by 2 bases and J by 8 bases, and 10 bases separated the two germline ends. CDR3 size: 13 residues.

V usage is TRBV27 and J usage is TRBJ2-5; 13 bases are a match to TRBD2. This CDR3 region has 16 residues. The V gene's germline CDR1 is MNHEY and CDR2 SMNVEV (reference sequence). V dropped 6 bases and J dropped 7; count of bases not matched to a gene: 11. This chain's CDR3 is CASSPPGLAGEATQYF. The DNA of the CDR3 is TGTGCCAGCAGCCCACCAGGACTAGCGGGGGAAGCGACCCAGTACTTC.

The V gene is TRBV12-5, the J gene TRBJ1-2, with 7 positions matching TRBD1. This CDR3 region has 15 residues. Germline loops: CDR1 LGHNT, CDR2 FRNRAP. V shed 2 bases, J shed 5 bases, and the junction held 8 bases outside the gene matches. The DNA for the CDR3 is TGTGCTAGTGGTTTGCCCGGAGGGGGCACGTATGGCTACACCTTC. Protein product: CASGLPGGGTYGYTF. Full variable domain (outside the CDR3, taken from reference TRBV12-5 and TRBJ1-2): DARVTQTPRHKVTEMGQEVTMRCQPILGHNTVFWYRQTMMQGLELLAYFRNRAPLDDSGMPKDRFSAEMPDATLATLKIQPSEPRDSAVYFCASGLPGGGTYGYTFGSGTRLTVV.